This is a list of T cell receptor beta chains from one sample in a study of molecular identifiers for immune sequencing clone quantification. TCRdb used MiXCR to reprocess the PCR reads, holding one entry per CDR3 protein. In the table there are more than 550,000 distinct CDR3 sequences, around 25% of which are singletons. Input material: naive CD8+ T cells from blood, with Jurkat cell RNA spiked in. These receptors all stem from a human donor in good health. Some libraries in this study had Jurkat cell RNA spiked in. CDR3s include the opening cysteine and the closing phenylalanine or tryptophan. Fields, in order: CDR3 length, clone size, D gene, J gene, V gene, CDR3 DNA, CDR3 protein. D genes are given only for firm matches. A row's size may be missing; if present it is once, few, many or a size class.

len: 17
abundance: many
d_gene: TRBD2
j_gene: TRBJ2-1
v_gene: TRBV4-1
CDR3nt: TGCGCCAGCAGCCGAGGGACTAGCGGGGGGGAATACAATGAGCAGTTCTTC
CDR3aa: CASSRGTSGGEYNEQFF

len: 16
abundance: .
d_gene: .
j_gene: TRBJ1-5
v_gene: TRBV6-2/TRBV6-3
CDR3nt: TGTGCCAGCAGTTACGCCCCAGGGTATAGCAATCAGCCCCAGCATTTT
CDR3aa: CASSYAPGYSNQPQHF

len: 14
abundance: many
d_gene: TRBD1
j_gene: TRBJ1-5
v_gene: TRBV27
CDR3nt: TGTGCCAGCAGTACCACAGGGGGGCCATGGCCCCAGCATTTT
CDR3aa: CASSTTGGPWPQHF

len: 17
abundance: .
d_gene: TRBD2
j_gene: TRBJ2-1
v_gene: TRBV14
CDR3nt: TGTGCCAGCAGCCCTGGACTAGGCTTGTGGAGTAGGGATGAGCAGTTCTTC
CDR3aa: CASSPGLGLWSRDEQFF

len: 16
abundance: many
d_gene: .
j_gene: TRBJ2-7
v_gene: TRBV4-3
CDR3nt: TGCGCCAGCAGCCAAGAACTCTTGGGAATTACCTACGAGCAGTACTTC
CDR3aa: CASSQELLGITYEQYF

len: 16
abundance: .
d_gene: .
j_gene: TRBJ2-2
v_gene: TRBV7-9
CDR3nt: TGTGCCAGCAGCACACGGTCGGGGCCGAACACCGGGGAGCTGTTTTTT
CDR3aa: CASSTRSGPNTGELFF

len: 12
abundance: .
d_gene: .
j_gene: TRBJ1-1
v_gene: TRBV27
CDR3nt: TGTGCCAGCAGTGACAGACCCACTGAAGCTTTCTTT
CDR3aa: CASSDRPTEAFF

len: 11
abundance: .
d_gene: .
j_gene: TRBJ2-3
v_gene: TRBV6-2/TRBV6-3
CDR3nt: TGTGCCAGCAGATTCGTAGATACGCAGTATTTT
CDR3aa: CASRFVDTQYF

len: 14
abundance: many
d_gene: TRBD1
j_gene: TRBJ2-5
v_gene: TRBV10-3
CDR3nt: TGTGCCATCAACGGACAGGGGGCGGAGGAGACCCAGTACTTC
CDR3aa: CAINGQGAEETQYF

len: 11
abundance: few
d_gene: .
j_gene: TRBJ2-5
v_gene: TRBV30
CDR3nt: TGTGCCTGGAGTGTACTGGGGACCCAGTACTTC
CDR3aa: CAWSVLGTQYF

len: 17
abundance: many
d_gene: .
j_gene: TRBJ1-6
v_gene: TRBV7-2
CDR3nt: TGTGCCAGCAGCCCGCCCCGACAGGCGCATTATAATTCACCCCTCCACTTT
CDR3aa: CASSPPRQAHYNSPLHF

len: 15
abundance: .
d_gene: TRBD1
j_gene: TRBJ1-5
v_gene: TRBV28
CDR3nt: TGTGCCAGCAGCTCTTACAGGGGGCAGAGTCAGCCCCAGCGTTTT
CDR3aa: CASSSYRGQSQPQRF

len: 15
abundance: many
d_gene: .
j_gene: TRBJ2-3
v_gene: TRBV9
CDR3nt: TGTGCCAGCAGCGTAGATGGGGGTAACACAGATACGCAGTATTTT
CDR3aa: CASSVDGGNTDTQYF

len: 17
abundance: .
d_gene: TRBD1
j_gene: TRBJ2-2
v_gene: TRBV7-2
CDR3nt: TGTGCCAGCAGCCTCGCTCGGACAGGGGGCAACACCGGGGAGCTGTTTTTT
CDR3aa: CASSLARTGGNTGELFF

len: 15
abundance: .
d_gene: .
j_gene: TRBJ2-2
v_gene: TRBV19
CDR3nt: TGTGCCAGTAGTATAGTTCTAGGGAACACCGGGGAGCTGTTTTTT
CDR3aa: CASSIVLGNTGELFF

len: 14
abundance: few
d_gene: TRBD2
j_gene: TRBJ2-1
v_gene: TRBV6-2/TRBV6-3
CDR3nt: TGTGCCAGCCAAAGCGGGAGGGGATACAATGAGCAGTTCTTC
CDR3aa: CASQSGRGYNEQFF

len: 11
abundance: many
d_gene: .
j_gene: TRBJ1-2
v_gene: TRBV20-1
CDR3nt: TGCAGTGCGAGGGCCAACTATGGCTACACCTTC
CDR3aa: CSARANYGYTF

len: 17
abundance: .
d_gene: .
j_gene: TRBJ2-1
v_gene: TRBV11-2
CDR3nt: TGTGCCAGCAGCTTAGTGACAGGAGTGGCAATATACAATGAGCAGTTCTTC
CDR3aa: CASSLVTGVAIYNEQFF

len: 16
abundance: few
d_gene: TRBD1
j_gene: TRBJ2-7
v_gene: TRBV4-1
CDR3nt: TGCGCCAGCAGCCAAGATAACAGGGGCGACCCCTACGAGCAGTACTTC
CDR3aa: CASSQDNRGDPYEQYF

len: 14
abundance: .
d_gene: .
j_gene: TRBJ1-1
v_gene: TRBV30
CDR3nt: TGTGCCCGAGAACCGGGTCCAAGAGGCACTGAAGCTCTCTTT
CDR3aa: CAREPGPRGTEALF

len: 11
abundance: .
d_gene: .
j_gene: TRBJ1-4
v_gene: TRBV15
CDR3nt: TGTGCCACCAGCGCTGATGAAAAACTGTTTTTT
CDR3aa: CATSADEKLFF

len: 19
abundance: .
d_gene: TRBD2
j_gene: TRBJ2-7
v_gene: TRBV6-2/TRBV6-3
CDR3nt: TGTGCCAGCAGTTACACCGAAACCCACCTAGCGGGGGTGACCTACGAGCAGTACTTC
CDR3aa: CASSYTETHLAGVTYEQYF

len: 13
abundance: many
d_gene: .
j_gene: TRBJ2-5
v_gene: TRBV5-4
CDR3nt: TGTGCCAGCAGCATCCCGCGGGAAGAGACCCAGTACTTC
CDR3aa: CASSIPREETQYF

len: 13
abundance: many
d_gene: TRBD1
j_gene: TRBJ2-7
v_gene: TRBV28
CDR3nt: TGCGCCAGCAGCTCGGGACAGTCCTACGAGCAGTACTTC
CDR3aa: CASSSGQSYEQYF

len: 15
abundance: few
d_gene: .
j_gene: TRBJ1-2
v_gene: TRBV6-1
CDR3nt: TGTGCCAGCAGTCCCATGGAGGCTGCTAACTATGGCTACACCTTC
CDR3aa: CASSPMEAANYGYTF

len: 16
abundance: .
d_gene: TRBD1
j_gene: TRBJ2-5
v_gene: TRBV6-2/TRBV6-3
CDR3nt: TGTGCCAGCAGTTCTCCCTTTGACAGGGACCAAGAGACCCAGTACTTC
CDR3aa: CASSSPFDRDQETQYF

len: 16
abundance: .
d_gene: TRBD1
j_gene: TRBJ1-1
v_gene: TRBV9
CDR3nt: TGTGCCAGCAGCACGACCGGGACAGGCGATCGCACTGAAGCTTTCTTT
CDR3aa: CASSTTGTGDRTEAFF

len: 12
abundance: many
d_gene: .
j_gene: TRBJ2-7
v_gene: TRBV7-8
CDR3nt: TGTGCCAGCAGCTTGTTTGTCTACGAGCAGTACTTC
CDR3aa: CASSLFVYEQYF

len: 15
abundance: few
d_gene: TRBD2
j_gene: TRBJ2-4
v_gene: TRBV9
CDR3nt: TGTGCCAGCAGCGTAGCGGGACTAGGCCAAAACATTCAGTACTTC
CDR3aa: CASSVAGLGQNIQYF

len: 14
abundance: many
d_gene: .
j_gene: TRBJ2-7
v_gene: TRBV4-3
CDR3nt: TGCGCCAGCAGCCAAGAACGACGGTACTACGAGCAGTACTTC
CDR3aa: CASSQERRYYEQYF

len: 19
abundance: once
d_gene: .
j_gene: TRBJ2-5
v_gene: TRBV20-1
CDR3nt: TGCAGTGCTAGAGACCAGGGCCGTATCATGTTTATGGGGCAAGAGACCCAGTACTTC
CDR3aa: CSARDQGRIMFMGQETQYF

len: 16
abundance: few
d_gene: .
j_gene: TRBJ1-1
v_gene: TRBV6-2/TRBV6-3
CDR3nt: TGTGCCAGCAGTTACGTCGAGAAGGGAAAGGACACTGAAGCTTTCTTT
CDR3aa: CASSYVEKGKDTEAFF

len: 15
abundance: .
d_gene: .
j_gene: TRBJ2-3
v_gene: TRBV30
CDR3nt: TGTGCCTGGAGTGTAGGGGCGGGGAACGCAGATACGCAGTATTTT
CDR3aa: CAWSVGAGNADTQYF